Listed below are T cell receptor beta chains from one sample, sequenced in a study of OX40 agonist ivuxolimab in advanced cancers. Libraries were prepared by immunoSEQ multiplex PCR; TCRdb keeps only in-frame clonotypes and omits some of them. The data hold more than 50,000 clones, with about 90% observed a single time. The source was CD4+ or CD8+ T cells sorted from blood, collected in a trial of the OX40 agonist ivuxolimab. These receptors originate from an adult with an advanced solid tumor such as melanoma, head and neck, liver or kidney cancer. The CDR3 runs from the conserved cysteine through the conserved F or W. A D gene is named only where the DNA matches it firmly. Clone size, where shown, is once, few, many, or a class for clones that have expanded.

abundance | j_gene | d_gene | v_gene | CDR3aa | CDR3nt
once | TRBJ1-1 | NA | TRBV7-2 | CASSLYWTEAFF | TGTGCCAGCAGCCTGTATTGGACTGAAGCTTTCTTT
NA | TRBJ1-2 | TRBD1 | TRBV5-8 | CASSFAGTGNYGYTF | TGTGCCAGCAGCTTCGCCGGGACAGGGAACTATGGCTACACCTTC
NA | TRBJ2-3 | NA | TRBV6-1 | CASRGDVTDTQYF | TGTGCCAGCAGGGGGGACGTTACGGATACGCAGTATTTT
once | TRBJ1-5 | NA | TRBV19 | CASGAGPQPQHF | TGTGCCAGTGGGGCGGGTCCTCAGCCCCAGCATTTT
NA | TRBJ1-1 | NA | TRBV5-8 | CASSLAPAGPTEAFF | TGTGCCAGCAGCTTGGCCCCAGCAGGGCCCACTGAAGCTTTCTTT
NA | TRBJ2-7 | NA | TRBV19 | CASSIGPSPYEQYF | TGTGCCAGTAGTATTGGCCCGAGCCCCTACGAGCAGTACTTC
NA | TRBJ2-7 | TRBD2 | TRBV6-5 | CASSLAGMAYEQYF | TGTGCCAGCAGTCTAGCGGGAATGGCCTACGAGCAGTACTTC
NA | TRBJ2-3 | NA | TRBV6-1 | CASSPEDGLTDTQYF | TGTGCCAGCAGCCCTGAAGACGGACTCACAGATACGCAGTATTTT
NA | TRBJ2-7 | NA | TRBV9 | CASSVAQGLYEQYF | TGTGCCAGCAGCGTAGCACAGGGCCTCTACGAGCAGTACTTC
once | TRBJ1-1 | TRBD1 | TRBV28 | CASSTSGDRGYTEAFF | TGTGCCAGCAGTACATCCGGGGACAGGGGGTACACTGAAGCTTTCTTT
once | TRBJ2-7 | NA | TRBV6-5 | CASRTGGGTVEQYF | TGTGCCAGCAGGACCGGAGGGGGTACGGTCGAGCAGTACTTC
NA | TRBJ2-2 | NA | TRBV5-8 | CASRSGRVNTGELFF | TGTGCCAGCAGGAGCGGGCGAGTTAACACCGGGGAGCTGTTTTTT
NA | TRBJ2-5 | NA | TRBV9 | CASSVTPGMGETQYF | TGTGCCAGCAGCGTAACCCCAGGGATGGGGGAGACCCAGTACTTC
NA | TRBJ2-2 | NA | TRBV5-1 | CASSRAGELFF | TGCGCCAGCAGTAGGGCAGGGGAGCTGTTTTTT
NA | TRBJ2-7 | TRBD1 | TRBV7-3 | CASSSGTGAGDYEQYF | TGTGCCAGCAGCTCCGGGACAGGGGCGGGGGACTACGAGCAGTACTTC
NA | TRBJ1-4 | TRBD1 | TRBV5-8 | CASSFGTGSEKLFF | TGTGCCAGCAGCTTCGGGACAGGGAGTGAAAAACTGTTTTTT
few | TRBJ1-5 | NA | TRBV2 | CASSERGGSNQPQHF | TGTGCCAGCAGCGAGAGAGGCGGTAGCAATCAGCCCCAGCATTTT
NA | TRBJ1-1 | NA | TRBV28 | CASSSSEAGRTEAFF | TGTGCCAGCAGTTCCTCTGAGGCAGGGAGAACTGAAGCTTTCTTT
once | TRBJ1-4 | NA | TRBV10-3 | CAISESNQGLNEKLFF | TGTGCCATCAGTGAGTCGAACCAGGGGCTTAATGAAAAACTGTTTTTT
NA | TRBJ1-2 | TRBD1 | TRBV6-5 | CASSAGQGTGYTF | TGTGCCAGCAGTGCCGGACAGGGGACTGGCTACACCTTC
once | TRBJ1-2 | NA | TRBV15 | CATSRERQNYGYTF | TGTGCCACCAGCAGAGAACGTCAAAACTATGGCTACACCTTC
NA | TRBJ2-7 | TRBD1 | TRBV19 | CASSDDREGSYEQYF | TGTGCCAGTAGTGACGACAGGGAAGGCTCCTACGAGCAGTACTTC
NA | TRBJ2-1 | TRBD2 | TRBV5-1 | CASSLTSGTDNEQFF | TGCGCCAGCAGCTTGACTAGCGGGACCGACAATGAGCAGTTCTTC
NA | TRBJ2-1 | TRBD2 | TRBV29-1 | CSAYWTSGSGNEQFF | TGCAGCGCTTATTGGACTAGCGGGAGTGGTAATGAGCAGTTCTTC
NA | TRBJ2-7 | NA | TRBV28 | CASSLSGYSSYEQYF | TGTGCCAGCAGTTTAAGTGGTTATAGCTCCTACGAGCAGTACTTC
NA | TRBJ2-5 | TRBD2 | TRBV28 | CASSRYVAGKETQYF | TGTGCCAGCAGTAGATACGTAGCGGGGAAAGAGACCCAGTACTTC
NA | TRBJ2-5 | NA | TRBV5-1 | CASGYTQETQYF | TGCGCCAGCGGATACACGCAAGAGACCCAGTACTTC
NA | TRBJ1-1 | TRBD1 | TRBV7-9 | CASSFRTGGNTEAFF | TGTGCCAGCAGCTTTCGGACAGGGGGAAACACTGAAGCTTTCTTT
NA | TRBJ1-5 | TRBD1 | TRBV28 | CASSLDRDYNQPQHF | TGTGCCAGCAGTTTAGACAGGGATTACAATCAGCCCCAGCATTTT
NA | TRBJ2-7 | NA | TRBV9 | CASTQGSGNWYEQYF | TGTGCCAGCACCCAGGGTTCGGGGAATTGGTACGAGCAGTACTTC
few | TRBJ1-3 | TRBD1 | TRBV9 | CASSPQGASGNTIYF | TGTGCCAGCAGCCCCCAGGGGGCCTCTGGAAACACCATATATTTT
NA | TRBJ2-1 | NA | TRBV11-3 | CASSLGPGFNEQFF | TGTGCCAGCAGCTTAGGTCCCGGGTTCAATGAGCAGTTCTTC
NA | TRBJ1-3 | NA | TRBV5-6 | CASSIGAGGNTIYF | TGTGCCAGCAGCATCGGGGCAGGTGGAAACACCATATATTTT
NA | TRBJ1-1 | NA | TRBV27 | CASRGSGSTEAFF | TGTGCCAGCAGGGGGTCGGGTTCCACTGAAGCTTTCTTT
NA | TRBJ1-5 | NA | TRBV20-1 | CSAEHNQPQHF | TGCAGTGCAGAACACAATCAGCCCCAGCATTTT
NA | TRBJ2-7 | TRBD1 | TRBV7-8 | CASSLGSGGSYEQYF | TGTGCCAGCAGCTTAGGGTCAGGGGGCTCCTACGAGCAGTACTTC
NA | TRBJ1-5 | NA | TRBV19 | CASSIGVSNQPQHF | TGTGCCAGTAGTATCGGGGTGAGCAATCAGCCCCAGCATTTT
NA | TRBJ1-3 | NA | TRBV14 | CASSPFVFTSGNTIYF | TGTGCCAGCAGCCCCTTCGTGTTCACCTCTGGAAACACCATATATTTT
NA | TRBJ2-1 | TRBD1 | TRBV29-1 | CSVERTGAMGNEQFF | TGCAGCGTTGAAAGGACAGGAGCAATGGGGAATGAGCAGTTCTTC
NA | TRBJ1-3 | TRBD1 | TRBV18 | CASSPDRVAGNTIYF | TGTGCCAGCTCCCCTGACAGGGTAGCTGGAAACACCATATATTTT
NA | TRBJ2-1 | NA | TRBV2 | CASSEWGQTENEQFF | TGTGCCAGCAGTGAATGGGGTCAGACAGAGAATGAGCAGTTCTTC
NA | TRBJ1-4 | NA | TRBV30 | CAWSARVGEKLFF | TGTGCCTGGAGTGCCCGTGTTGGGGAAAAACTGTTTTTT
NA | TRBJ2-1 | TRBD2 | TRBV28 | CASKTSGRERNEQFF | TGTGCCAGCAAGACTAGCGGGAGAGAGAGGAATGAGCAGTTCTTC
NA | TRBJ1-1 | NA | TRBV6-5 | CASSETAFPQAFF | TGTGCCAGCAGTGAGACAGCCTTTCCGCAGGCTTTCTTT
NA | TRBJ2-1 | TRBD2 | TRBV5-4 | CASSLEAGGNNEQFF | TGTGCCAGCAGCTTGGAAGCGGGAGGCAACAATGAGCAGTTCTTC
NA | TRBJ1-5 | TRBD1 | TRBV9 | CASSGGQGSNQPQHF | TGTGCCAGCAGCGGCGGACAGGGAAGCAATCAGCCCCAGCATTTT
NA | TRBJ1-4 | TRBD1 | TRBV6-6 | CASSQTGLVEKLFF | TGTGCCAGCAGCCAGACAGGGTTGGTAGAAAAACTGTTTTTT
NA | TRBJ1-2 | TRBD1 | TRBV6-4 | CASSEQGTNYGYTF | TGTGCCAGCAGCGAACAGGGGACTAACTATGGCTACACCTTC
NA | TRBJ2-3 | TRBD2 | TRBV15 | CATSTSLAGRTDTQYF | TGTGCCACCAGCACCTCCCTAGCGGGCCGCACAGATACGCAGTATTTT
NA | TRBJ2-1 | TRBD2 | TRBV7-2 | CASSVVPGLAAYEQFF | TGTGCCAGCAGCGTTGTGCCGGGACTAGCGGCTTACGAGCAGTTCTTC
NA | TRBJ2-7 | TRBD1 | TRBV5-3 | CARTGGPLFYEQYF | TGTGCCAGGACAGGGGGCCCCCTGTTCTACGAGCAGTACTTC
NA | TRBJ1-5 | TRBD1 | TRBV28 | CASSLDRDTWPQHF | TGTGCCAGCAGTCTCGACAGGGATACCTGGCCCCAGCATTTT
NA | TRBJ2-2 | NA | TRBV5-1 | CASSLGTVNIGELFF | TGCGCCAGCAGCTTAGGGACGGTGAACATCGGGGAGCTGTTTTTT
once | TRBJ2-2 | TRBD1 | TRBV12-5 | CASGLVQGQGTGELFF | TGTGCTAGTGGTTTGGTACAGGGACAGGGGACCGGGGAGCTGTTTTTT
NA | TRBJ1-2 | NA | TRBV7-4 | CASSLGYTF | TGTGCCAGCAGCTTAGGCTACACCTTC
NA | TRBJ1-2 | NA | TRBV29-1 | CSGAVIAGYGYTF | TGCAGCGGAGCGGTTATAGCGGGCTATGGCTACACCTTC
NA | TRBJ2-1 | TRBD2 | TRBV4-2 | CASSQDGTSGSSYNEQFF | TGTGCCAGCAGCCAAGACGGGACTAGCGGGAGCTCCTACAATGAGCAGTTCTTC
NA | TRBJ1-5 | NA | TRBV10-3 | CAISDRRGGQGNQPQHF | TGTGCCATCAGTGACCGGCGAGGAGGGCAGGGGAATCAGCCCCAGCATTTT
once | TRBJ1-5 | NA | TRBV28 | CASSGQSSNQPQHF | TGTGCCAGCAGTGGACAGTCCAGCAATCAGCCCCAGCATTTT
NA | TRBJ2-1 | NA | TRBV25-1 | CASSVEDRLIFF | TGTGCCAGCAGTGTCGAGGACCGACTCATTTTCTTC